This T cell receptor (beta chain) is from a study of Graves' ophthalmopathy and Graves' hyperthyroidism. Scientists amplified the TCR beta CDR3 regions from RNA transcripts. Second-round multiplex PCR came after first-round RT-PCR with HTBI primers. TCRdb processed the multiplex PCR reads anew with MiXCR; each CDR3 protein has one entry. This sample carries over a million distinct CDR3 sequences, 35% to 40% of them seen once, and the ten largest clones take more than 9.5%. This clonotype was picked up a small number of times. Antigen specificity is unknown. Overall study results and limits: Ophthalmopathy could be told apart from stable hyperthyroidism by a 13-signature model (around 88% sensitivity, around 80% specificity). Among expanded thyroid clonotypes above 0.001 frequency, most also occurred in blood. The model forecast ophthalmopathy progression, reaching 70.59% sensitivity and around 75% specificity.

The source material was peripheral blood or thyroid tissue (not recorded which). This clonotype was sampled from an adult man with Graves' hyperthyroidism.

In DNA, the CDR3 is TGTGCCAGCAGTCTCACCGCCTCGCGGGAGCAGTACTTC. As protein: CASSLTASREQYF. The rearrangement uses TRBV27 and TRBJ2-7; D gene unclear. The CDR3 length is 13 residues. The ends were cut back, 5 bases at V and 7 bases at J, with 15 bases in the middle. From germline, CDR1 is MNHEY and CDR2 SMNVEV (reference sequence).